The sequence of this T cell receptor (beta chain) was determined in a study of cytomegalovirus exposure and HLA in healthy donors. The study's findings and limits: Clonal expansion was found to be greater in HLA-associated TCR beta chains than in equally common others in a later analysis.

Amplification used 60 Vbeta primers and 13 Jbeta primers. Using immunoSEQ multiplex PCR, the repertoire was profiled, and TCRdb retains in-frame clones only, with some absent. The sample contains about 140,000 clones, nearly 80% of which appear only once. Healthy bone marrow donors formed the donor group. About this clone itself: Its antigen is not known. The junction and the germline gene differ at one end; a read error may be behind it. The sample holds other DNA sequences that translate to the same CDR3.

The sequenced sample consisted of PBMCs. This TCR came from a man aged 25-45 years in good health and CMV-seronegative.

CDR3 protein: CASSLSRGKGDF. CDR3 nucleotides: TGTGCCAGCAGTTTATCGCGAGGAAAGGGGGACTTC. J is TRBJ2-7 and V is TRBV28; possible D gene TRBD1, 6 bases. This CDR3 comprises 12 residues. Germline V CDR1 and CDR2: MDHEN, SYDVKM. The full variable domain, with the rest looked up from reference TRBV28 and TRBJ2-7, is DVKVTQSSRYLVKRTGEKVFLECVQDMDHENMFWYRQDPGLGLRLIYFSYDVKMKEKGDIPEGYSVSREKKERFSLILESASTNQTSMYLCASSLSRGKGDFGPGTRLTVT.